The clone carrying this T cell receptor beta chain was seen only a few times. Its target is unknown. Using unique molecular identifiers, the investigators prepared the TCRbeta library. TCRdb itself ran the PCR reads through MiXCR, one entry per CDR3 protein. The table shows a few hundred thousand distinct CDR3 sequences, with 6.5% to 9% occurring only once. This entry comes from a study of T-cell reconstitution after alpha-beta-depleted transplantation in children. Germline V gene data show CDR1 as SGHRS and CDR2 as YFSETQ. This CDR3 spans 17 amino acids. Trimming took 1 base from V and 0 from J, leaving 16 bases between them. Study results and caveats: The main origin of T-cell counts and diversity one year after transplant was newly produced T cells. Certain patients had high TCRbeta diversity at day 60, and it came from recipient T cells and thymic progenitors that survived. After transplant, at about two months, alpha-beta T cells were reportedly derived from several hundred expanded graft clones.

This sequence originates from a female patient aged 2-9 years who had a stem cell transplant for Fanconi anemia, so the T cells may come from the graft donor. The sample in question was peripheral blood, obtained 360 days after TCRalphabeta/CD19-depleted stem cell transplant. This sequence joins TRBV5-1 and TRBJ1-1, with D tentatively TRBD1 (5 bases). The CDR3 region has the DNA TGCGCCAGCAGCTTGTTCAGGGAATTAAGGCTGAACACTGAAGCTTTCTTT. Residues: CASSLFRELRLNTEAFF. Looking up the rest from reference TRBV5-1 and TRBJ1-1 gives the full variable domain: KAGVTQTPRYLIKTRGQQVTLSCSPISGHRSVSWYQQTPGQGLQFLFEYFSETQRNKGNFPGRFSGRQFSNSRSEMNVSTLELGDSALYLCASSLFRELRLNTEAFFGQGTRLTVV.